A selection of T cell receptor beta chains follows, all from one sample in a study of T-cell memory formation after mild COVID-19. One entry per CDR3 protein results from TCRdb running MiXCR on the 5' RACE reads. The data hold about 350,000 distinct CDR3 sequences, with over 25% observed a single time. Source material: PBMCs or a T cell subset sorted from them (not recorded which). The receptors come from an adult woman who had mild COVID-19 (a few samples of this study predate the infection). Cell type and time point are not known. The CDR3 runs from the conserved cysteine through the conserved F or W. The D gene is left open where the match is weak. Some rows have no size entry. The others give once, few or many, or a class for an expanded clone.

TRBD2	few	TRBV7-3	TRBJ2-1	TGTGCCAGCAGCCCACGGACTAGCGGGAGGGCCATCAATGAGCAGTTCTTC	CASSPRTSGRAINEQFF
NA	few	TRBV5-1	TRBJ2-4	TGCGCCAGCAGCTACTACAGGGAAGCCAAAAACATTCAGTACTTC	CASSYYREAKNIQYF
NA	few	TRBV12-3/TRBV12-4	TRBJ1-2	TGTGCCAGCAGTGGGCAGGGCTTCTATGGCTACACCTTC	CASSGQGFYGYTF
NA	NA	TRBV18	TRBJ1-5	TGTGCCAGCTCTCTGAGTAATAGCAATCAGCCCCAGCATTTT	CASSLSNSNQPQHF
NA	NA	TRBV5-1	TRBJ2-2	TGCGCCAGCAGCTACAGGATGACAGATTCGAACACCGGGGAGCTGTTTTTT	CASSYRMTDSNTGELFF
NA	many	TRBV5-1	TRBJ2-1	TGCGCCAGCCGTTTTGGGGAATTGGAGCAGTTCTTC	CASRFGELEQFF
TRBD2	few	TRBV20-1	TRBJ2-1	TGCAGTGCTAGCGGGAGGCCCTATTCTTACAATGAGCAGTTCTTC	CSASGRPYSYNEQFF
NA	NA	TRBV15	TRBJ2-7	TGTGCCACCAGCAGAGGGGCTTTTAGGGAGCAGTACTTC	CATSRGAFREQYF
TRBD2	many	TRBV5-1	TRBJ2-3	TGCGCCAGCAGCGCCCGGGGGGACCACACAGATACGCAGTATTTT	CASSARGDHTDTQYF
NA	few	TRBV15	TRBJ2-5	TGTGCCACCAGCAGAGTGTCTACCCGGGAGACCCAGTACTTC	CATSRVSTRETQYF